Listed here are 8 T cell receptor beta chains from one sample, sequenced in a study of PD-L1 blockade in urothelial cancer. Time point given: pretreatment peripheral blood. Here immunoSEQ multiplex PCR was the method, and the copy in TCRdb shows in-frame clones only, minus some. The profile shows some 63,000 clones, roughly 80% of them singletons. This sample comprised PBMCs, obtained around atezolizumab (anti-PD-L1) treatment. These receptors all stem from a man aged 70-80 years with urothelial cancer.

This rearrangement joins TRBV7-8 to TRBJ1-5, with TRBD1 identical over 8 bases. Germline CDR1 SGHVS, CDR2 FQNEAQ. This CDR3 is 19 amino acids long. V dropped 1 base and J dropped 0; count of bases not matched to a gene: 11. The CDR3 nucleotides are TGTGCCAGCAGCTTAGGGTATAGGGGACAGGCGAATAGCAATCAGCCCCAGCATTTT. Amino acids: CASSLGYRGQANSNQPQHF.

The rearrangement links TRBV25-1 to TRBJ1-4; D uncertain. CDR1 is MGHDK and CDR2 is SYGVNS in the germline V gene. This CDR3 has 14 amino acids. Trimming removed 3 bases from V and 0 bases from J, with 5 bases in between. The CDR3 DNA is TGTGCCAGCAGTGATTTCGCAACTAATGAAAAACTGTTTTTT. It specifies CASSDFATNEKLFF.

The CDR3 sequence is CASSDSPSGVGSQFF. DNA of the CDR3: TGTGCCAGCAGTGACTCGCCTAGCGGGGTCGGTTCCCAGTTCTTC. V usage is TRBV2 and J usage is TRBJ2-1, with 9 bases that match TRBD2. The CDR3 is made up of 15 amino acids. Germline lookup yields CDR1 SNHLY and CDR2 FYNNEI. Trimming at V came to 3 bases and at J to 13 bases, leaving 13 bases not matched to a gene.

The rearrangement joins TRBV10-2 to TRBJ1-1, with 7 bases that match TRBD1. Trimming at V came to 3 bases and at J to 4 bases, leaving 8 bases not matched to a gene. Germline CDR1 and CDR2: WSHSY and SAAADI. The CDR3 runs to 15 residues. The CDR3 DNA reads TGCGCCAGCAGTGAACCACAGGGGTGGGGCACTGAAGCTTTCTTT. This gives the protein CASSEPQGWGTEAFF.

This chain connects TRBV5-6 to TRBJ2-3; TRBD2 aligns across 10 bases. The CDR3 runs to 17 residues. V trimming: 3 bases; J trimming: 0 bases; junction bases outside the gene matches: 7. The germline gives CDR1 SGHDT, CDR2 YYEEEE. The CDR3 nucleotides are TGTGCCAGCAGCTCCTACCTAGCGGGGGTTAGCACAGATACGCAGTATTTT. Translation: CASSSYLAGVSTDTQYF.

The chain joins TRBV2 to TRBJ1-2; D is unresolved. The CDR3 sequence is 14 residues long. V was shortened by 1 base and J by 1 base, with 7 bases between the two germline ends. Per the germline V gene, CDR1 is SNHLY and CDR2 is FYNNEI. CDR3 sequence (DNA): TGTGCCAGCAGTGAAGTGCCGGGTAACTATGGCTACACCTTC. Amino acid sequence: CASSEVPGNYGYTF.

J is TRBJ2-3 and V is TRBV10-3, with TRBD2 identical over 10 bases. The V gene end was trimmed by 6 bases and the J gene end by 3 bases; junction bases not matched to a gene: 6. CDR1 and CDR2 from the germline V gene are ENHRY and SYGVKD. The CDR3 contains 15 residues. CDR3 sequence (DNA): TGTGCCATCAGGCAAAGCGGGAGGGAAACAGATACGCAGTATTTT. Its protein product is CAIRQSGRETDTQYF.

This rearrangement joins TRBV5-1 to TRBJ2-7, with 15 nucleotides matching TRBD2. The CDR3 loop spans 18 amino acids. With V trimmed by 4 bases and J by 0 bases, 8 bases remained unmatched. Germline assignment: CDR1 SGHRS and CDR2 YFSETQ. The CDR3 region is CASSPGTSGGRSSYEQYF. CDR3 nucleotide sequence: TGCGCCAGCAGCCCAGGGACTAGCGGGGGGCGGTCCTCCTACGAGCAGTACTTC.